The text below deals with one T cell receptor beta chain. This entry is derived from a study of technical replicates of blood from a handful of donors. Produced via immunoSEQ multiplex PCR; TCRdb's table is partial and in-frame only. The sample carries some 60,000 clones, 91% recorded once. Sequenced: PBMCs. This receptor was identified in a human donor in good health. Some clones in this sample may be carry-over from other donors' samples.

The CDR3 spells CASRLTGSYEKLFF. The DNA of the CDR3 is TGTGCCAGCAGGTTGACAGGGTCATATGAAAAACTGTTTTTT. The chain employs TRBV6-1 and TRBJ1-4; 7 nucleotides align to TRBD1. J was trimmed by 6 bases and V by 6 bases; bases with no gene match: 7. Germline loops: CDR1 MNHNS, CDR2 SASEGT. The CDR3 covers 14 residues.